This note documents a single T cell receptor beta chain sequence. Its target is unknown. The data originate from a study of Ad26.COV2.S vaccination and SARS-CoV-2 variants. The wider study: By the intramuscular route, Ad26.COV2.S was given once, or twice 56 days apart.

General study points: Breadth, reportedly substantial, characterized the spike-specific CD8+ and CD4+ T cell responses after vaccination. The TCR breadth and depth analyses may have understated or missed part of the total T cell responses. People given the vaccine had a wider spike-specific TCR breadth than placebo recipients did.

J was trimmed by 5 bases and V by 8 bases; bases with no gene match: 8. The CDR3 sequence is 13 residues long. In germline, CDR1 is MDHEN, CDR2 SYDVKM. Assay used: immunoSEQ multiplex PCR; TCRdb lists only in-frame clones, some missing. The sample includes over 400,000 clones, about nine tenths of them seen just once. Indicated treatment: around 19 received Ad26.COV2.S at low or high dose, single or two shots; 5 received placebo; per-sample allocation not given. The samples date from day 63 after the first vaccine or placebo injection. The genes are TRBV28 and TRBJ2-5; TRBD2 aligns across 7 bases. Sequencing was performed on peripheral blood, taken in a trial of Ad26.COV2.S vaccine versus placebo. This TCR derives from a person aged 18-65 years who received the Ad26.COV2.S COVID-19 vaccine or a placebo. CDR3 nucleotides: TGTGCCAGCGGAACACCAGCGGGGGAGACCCAGTACTTC. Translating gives CASGTPAGETQYF.